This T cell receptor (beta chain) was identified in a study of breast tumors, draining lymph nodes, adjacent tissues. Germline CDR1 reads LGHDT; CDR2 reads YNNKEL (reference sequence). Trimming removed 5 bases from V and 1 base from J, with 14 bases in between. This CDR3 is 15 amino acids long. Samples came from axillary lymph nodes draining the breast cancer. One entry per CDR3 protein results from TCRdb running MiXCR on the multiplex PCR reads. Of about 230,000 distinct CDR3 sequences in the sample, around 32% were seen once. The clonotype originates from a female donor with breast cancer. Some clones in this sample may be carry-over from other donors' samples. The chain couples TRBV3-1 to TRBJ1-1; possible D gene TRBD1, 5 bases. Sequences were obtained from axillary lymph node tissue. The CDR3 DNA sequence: TGTGCCAGCAGCACCCGGACGGGACCGAACACTGAAGCTTTCTTT. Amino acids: CASSTRTGPNTEAFF.